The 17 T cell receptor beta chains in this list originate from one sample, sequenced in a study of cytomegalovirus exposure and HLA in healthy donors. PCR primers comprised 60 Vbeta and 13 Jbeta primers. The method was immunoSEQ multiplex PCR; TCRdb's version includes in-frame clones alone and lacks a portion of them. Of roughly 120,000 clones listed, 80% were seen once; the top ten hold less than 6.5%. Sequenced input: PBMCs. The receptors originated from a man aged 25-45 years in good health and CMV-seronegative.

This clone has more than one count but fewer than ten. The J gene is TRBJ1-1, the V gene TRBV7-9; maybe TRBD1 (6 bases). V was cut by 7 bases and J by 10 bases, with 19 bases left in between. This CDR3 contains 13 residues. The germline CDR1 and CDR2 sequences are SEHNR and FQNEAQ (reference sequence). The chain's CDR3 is CASTSEGGRRAFF. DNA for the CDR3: TGTGCCAGCACCTCGGAGGGGGGGCGCAGAGCTTTCTTT.

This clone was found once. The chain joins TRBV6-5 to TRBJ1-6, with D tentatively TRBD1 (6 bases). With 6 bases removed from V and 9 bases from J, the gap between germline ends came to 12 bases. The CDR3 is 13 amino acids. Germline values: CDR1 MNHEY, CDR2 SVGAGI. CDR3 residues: CASSTGGASPLHF. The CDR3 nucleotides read TGTGCCAGCAGCACGGGGGGCGCTTCACCCCTCCACTTT.

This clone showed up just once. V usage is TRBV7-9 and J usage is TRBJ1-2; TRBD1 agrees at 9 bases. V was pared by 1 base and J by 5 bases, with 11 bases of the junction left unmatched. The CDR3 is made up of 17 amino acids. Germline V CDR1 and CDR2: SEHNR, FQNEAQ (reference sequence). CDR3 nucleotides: TGTGCCAGCAGCTTAGTGGGCGGACAGGGGAAAAGTTATGGCTACACCTTC. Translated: CASSLVGGQGKSYGYTF.

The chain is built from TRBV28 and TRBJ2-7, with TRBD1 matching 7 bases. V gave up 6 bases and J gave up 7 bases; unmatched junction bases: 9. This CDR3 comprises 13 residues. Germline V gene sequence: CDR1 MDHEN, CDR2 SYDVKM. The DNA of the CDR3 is TGTGCCAGCAGCCGGGACAGTCTTGGGGAGCAGTACTTC. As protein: CASSRDSLGEQYF.

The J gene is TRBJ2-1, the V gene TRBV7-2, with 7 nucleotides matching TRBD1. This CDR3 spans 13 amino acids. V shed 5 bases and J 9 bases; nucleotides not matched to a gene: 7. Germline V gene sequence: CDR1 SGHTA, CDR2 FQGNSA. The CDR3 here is CASSGRTGGEQFF. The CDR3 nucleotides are TGTGCCAGCAGCGGTCGGACAGGAGGTGAGCAGTTCTTC.

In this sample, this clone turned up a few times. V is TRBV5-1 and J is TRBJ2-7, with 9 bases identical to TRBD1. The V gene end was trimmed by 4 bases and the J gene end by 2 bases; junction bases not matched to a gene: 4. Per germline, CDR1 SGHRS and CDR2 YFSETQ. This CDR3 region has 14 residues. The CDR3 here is CASSPTGGAYEQYF. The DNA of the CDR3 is TGCGCCAGCAGCCCTACAGGGGGCGCCTACGAGCAGTACTTC.

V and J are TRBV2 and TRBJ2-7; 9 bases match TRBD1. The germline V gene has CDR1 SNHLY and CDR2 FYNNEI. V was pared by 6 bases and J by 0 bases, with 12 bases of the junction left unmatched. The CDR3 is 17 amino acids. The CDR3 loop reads CASSGPGTGLSSYEQYF. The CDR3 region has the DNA TGTGCCAGCAGCGGTCCCGGGACAGGGTTGAGCTCCTACGAGCAGTACTTC.

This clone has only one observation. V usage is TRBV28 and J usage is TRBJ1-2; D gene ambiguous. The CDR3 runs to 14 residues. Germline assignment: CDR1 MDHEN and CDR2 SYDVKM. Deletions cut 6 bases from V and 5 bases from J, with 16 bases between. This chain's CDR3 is CASSPRTAVYGYTF. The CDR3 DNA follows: TGTGCCAGCAGCCCCAGAACAGCCGTATATGGCTACACCTTC.

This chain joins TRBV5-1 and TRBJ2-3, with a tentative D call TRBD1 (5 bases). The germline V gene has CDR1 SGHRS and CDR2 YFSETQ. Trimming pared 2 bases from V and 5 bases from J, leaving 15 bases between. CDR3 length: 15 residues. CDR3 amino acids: CASSFRAGRQDTQYF. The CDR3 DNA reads TGCGCCAGCAGCTTTAGGGCAGGGCGCCAAGATACGCAGTATTTT.

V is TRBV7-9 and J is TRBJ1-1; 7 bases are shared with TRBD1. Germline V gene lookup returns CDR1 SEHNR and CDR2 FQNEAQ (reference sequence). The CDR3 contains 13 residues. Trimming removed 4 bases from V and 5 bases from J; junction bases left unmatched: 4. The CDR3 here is CASSSQGETEAFF. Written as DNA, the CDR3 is TGTGCCAGCAGCTCTCAGGGGGAGACTGAAGCTTTCTTT. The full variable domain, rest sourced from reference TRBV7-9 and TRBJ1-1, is DTGVSQNPRHKITKRGQNVTFRCDPISEHNRLYWYRQTLGQGPEFLTYFQNEAQLEKSRLLSDRFSAERPKGSFSTLEIQRTEQGDSAMYLCASSSQGETEAFFGQGTRLTVV.

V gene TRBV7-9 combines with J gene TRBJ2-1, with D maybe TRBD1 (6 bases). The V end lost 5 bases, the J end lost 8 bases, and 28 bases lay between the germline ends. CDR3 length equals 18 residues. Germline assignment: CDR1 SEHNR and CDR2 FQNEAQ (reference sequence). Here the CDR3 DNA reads TGTGCCAGCAGCCACCAGGGGAAGGCCGGAGGCCCTAGGGATGAGCAGTTCTTC. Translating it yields CASSHQGKAGGPRDEQFF.

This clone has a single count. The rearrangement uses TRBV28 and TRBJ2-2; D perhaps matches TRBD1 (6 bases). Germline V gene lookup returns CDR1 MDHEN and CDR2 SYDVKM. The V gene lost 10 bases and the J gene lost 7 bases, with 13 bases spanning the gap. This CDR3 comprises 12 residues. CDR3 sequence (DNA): TGTGCCACCCAGGACAGTCTCGGGGAGCTGTTTTTT. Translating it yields CATQDSLGELFF.

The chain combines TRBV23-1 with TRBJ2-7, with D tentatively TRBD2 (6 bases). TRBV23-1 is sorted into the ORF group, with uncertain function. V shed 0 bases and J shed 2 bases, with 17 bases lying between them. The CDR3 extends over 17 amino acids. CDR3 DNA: TGCGCCAGCAGTCAATCGGCTGGGGGGATCGAGCCCTACGAGCAGTACTTC. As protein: CASSQSAGGIEPYEQYF.

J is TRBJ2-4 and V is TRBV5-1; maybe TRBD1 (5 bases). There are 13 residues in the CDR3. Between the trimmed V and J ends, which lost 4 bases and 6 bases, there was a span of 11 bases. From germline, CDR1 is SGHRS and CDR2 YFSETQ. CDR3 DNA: TGCGCCAGCAGCGTAGGGGTGGGAAACATTCAGTACTTC. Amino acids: CASSVGVGNIQYF.

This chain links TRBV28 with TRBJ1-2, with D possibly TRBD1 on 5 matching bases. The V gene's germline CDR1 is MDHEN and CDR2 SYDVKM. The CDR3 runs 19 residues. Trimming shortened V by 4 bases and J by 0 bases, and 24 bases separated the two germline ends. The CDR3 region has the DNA TGTGCCAGCAGTTCCCTGGGCAGGGCTTATCCGAGAGCTAACTATGGCTACACCTTC. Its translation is CASSSLGRAYPRANYGYTF.

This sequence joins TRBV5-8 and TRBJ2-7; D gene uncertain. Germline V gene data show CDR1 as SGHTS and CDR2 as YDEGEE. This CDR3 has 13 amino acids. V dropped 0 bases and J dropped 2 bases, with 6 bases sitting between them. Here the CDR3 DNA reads TGTGCCAGCAGCTTGGTTCCAGCCTACGAGCAGTACTTC. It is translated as CASSLVPAYEQYF.

This CDR3 reads CASSPLAGSTDTQYF. In DNA, the CDR3 is TGTGCCAGCAGTCCCCTGGCGGGGTCCACAGATACGCAGTATTTT. The rearrangement joins TRBV7-9 to TRBJ2-3, with D possibly TRBD2 on 6 matching bases. The V end lost 6 bases, the J end lost 2 bases, and 15 bases lay between the germline ends. This CDR3 has 15 amino acids. Germline V gives CDR1 SEHNR, CDR2 FQNEAQ (reference sequence). The whole variable domain, remainder taken from reference TRBV7-9 and TRBJ2-3, is DTGVSQNPRHKITKRGQNVTFRCDPISEHNRLYWYRQTLGQGPEFLTYFQNEAQLEKSRLLSDRFSAERPKGSFSTLEIQRTEQGDSAMYLCASSPLAGSTDTQYFGPGTRLTVL.